This T cell receptor beta chain was retrieved from a study of T cell repertoires in cytomegalovirus infection. About the research overall: Selected CMV epitopes included recently identified HLA-C-restricted ones as well as well-studied HLA-B-restricted ones. An indication of both CMV infection and matching HLA type came from public TCR beta signatures.

From the reads, TCRdb called clonotypes with MiXCR, one entry per CDR3 protein. Of about 830,000 distinct CDR3 sequences in the sample, approximately 30% were seen once. General study findings and limits: CMV-specific HLA-C-restricted TCR beta clonotypes dominated the ex vivo response.

Trimming left V 7 bases short and J 3 bases short, with 12 bases between. The CDR3 contains 12 residues. CDR1 SQVTM and CDR2 ANQGSEA come from the germline V gene. Turning to this clonotype: Its antigen is not identified.

Sequenced material: cultured CD8+ T cells from PBMCs, taken from culture after CMV antigen stimulation. The clonotype originates from a human donor in good health (CMV status not recorded). Some clones in this sample may be carry-over from other donors' samples. The rearrangement uses TRBV29-1 and TRBJ1-2; perhaps TRBD1 as D (5 bases). The CDR3 protein is CSAADRDYGYTF. The DNA of the CDR3 is TGCAGCGCCGCAGACAGAGACTATGGCTACACCTTC.